The entry below gives a single T cell receptor beta chain sequence along with its context. As yet, its antigen is unknown. PCR used 60 Vbeta primers and 13 Jbeta primers. Per the original data handling: Approximately 11 million of the roughly 80 million unique TCR beta chains counted in a later analysis were shared. Sequencing was performed with immunoSEQ multiplex PCR; in TCRdb, only in-frame clones are kept and a portion is missing. V, J and clone size are those of that table, while D and trimming were read from the DNA. The table includes about 150,000 clones, roughly four fifths detected once. These data originate in a study of cytomegalovirus exposure and HLA in healthy donors. Study-level findings and limits: For TCR beta chains, V- and J-gene trimming was later linked to a missense DCLRE1C variant. When presence/absence was analysed, sequencing depth was taken to be roughly uniform across donors. Under in vitro conditions, a few CMV-associated chains were confirmed as specific for CMV antigens.

The sequenced sample consisted of PBMCs. The clonotype comes from a man younger than 35 in good health and CMV-seronegative.

CDR3 amino acids: CAGNPQGSYGYTF. Here the CDR3 DNA reads TGTGCCGGAAACCCGCAGGGTAGTTATGGCTACACCTTC. The gene calls are TRBV19 and TRBJ1-2; D might be TRBD1 (5 bases). V gave up 11 bases and J gave up 5 bases, with 18 bases separating them. CDR1 is LNHDA and CDR2 is SQIVND in the germline V gene (reference sequence). The CDR3 runs 13 residues.